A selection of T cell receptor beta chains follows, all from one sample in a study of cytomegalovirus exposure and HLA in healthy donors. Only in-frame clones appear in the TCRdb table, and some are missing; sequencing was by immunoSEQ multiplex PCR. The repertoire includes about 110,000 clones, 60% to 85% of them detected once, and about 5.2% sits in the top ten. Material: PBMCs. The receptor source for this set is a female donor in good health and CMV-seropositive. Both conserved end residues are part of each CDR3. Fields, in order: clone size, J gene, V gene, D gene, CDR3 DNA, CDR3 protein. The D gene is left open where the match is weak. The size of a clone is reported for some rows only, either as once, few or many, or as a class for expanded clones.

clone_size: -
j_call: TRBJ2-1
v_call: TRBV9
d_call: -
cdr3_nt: TGTGCCAGCAGCTCCGCAGGGGACCTCTACAATGAGCAGTTCTTC
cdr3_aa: CASSSAGDLYNEQFF

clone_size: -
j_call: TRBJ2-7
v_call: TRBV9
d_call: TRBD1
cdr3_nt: TGTGCCAGCAGCTTCCGGACAGGGGCAAACTACGAGCAGTACTTC
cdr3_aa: CASSFRTGANYEQYF

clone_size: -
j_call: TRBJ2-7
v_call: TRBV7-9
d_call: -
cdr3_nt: TGTGCCAGCAGCCCAAGCGGAGGAGGGGCCTGGGGGCAGTACTTC
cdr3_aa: CASSPSGGGAWGQYF

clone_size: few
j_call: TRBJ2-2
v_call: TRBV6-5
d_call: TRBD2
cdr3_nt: TGTGCCAGCAGTCCTAGCGGGGGGGCCGCCGGGGAGCTGTTTTTT
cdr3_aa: CASSPSGGAAGELFF

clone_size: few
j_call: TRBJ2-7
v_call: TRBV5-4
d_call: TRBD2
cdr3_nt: TGTGCCAGCAGCTCGCGGGGGGTAAGGGCCGAGCAGTACTTC
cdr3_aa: CASSSRGVRAEQYF

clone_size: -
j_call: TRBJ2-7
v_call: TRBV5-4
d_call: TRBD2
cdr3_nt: TGTGCCAGCTCCCCGCCGGGACTAGCCCTGTCAGAGCAGTACTTC
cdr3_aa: CASSPPGLALSEQYF

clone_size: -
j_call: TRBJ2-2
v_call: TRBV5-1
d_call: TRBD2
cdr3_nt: TGCGCCAGCAGCTTCGAGCGACTAGCGGGAGTGGCCGGGGAGCTGTTTTTT
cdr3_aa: CASSFERLAGVAGELFF

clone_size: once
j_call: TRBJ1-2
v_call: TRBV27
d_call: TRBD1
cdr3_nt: TGTGCCAGCAGTTTAAGGGGGCTGGGAGGCTACACCTTC
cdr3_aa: CASSLRGLGGYTF

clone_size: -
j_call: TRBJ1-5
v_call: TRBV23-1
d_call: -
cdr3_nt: TGCGCCAGCAGTCTACTGGGGCCGATAGTTAGGCCCCAGCATTTT
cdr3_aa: CASSLLGPIVRPQHF

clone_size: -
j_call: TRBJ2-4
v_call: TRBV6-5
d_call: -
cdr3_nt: TGTGCCACCCGGCCAGGGCCAGGAAACATTCAGTACTTC
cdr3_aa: CATRPGPGNIQYF

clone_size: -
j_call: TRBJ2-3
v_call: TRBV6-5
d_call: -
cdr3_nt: TGTGCCAGCAGACGGGCAGATACGCAGTATTTT
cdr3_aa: CASRRADTQYF

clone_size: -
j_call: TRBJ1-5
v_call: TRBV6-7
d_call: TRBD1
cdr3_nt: TGTGCCAGCAGTTACCCCGGCGGGACAGGGGAAAACTATAGCAATCAGCCCCAGCATTTT
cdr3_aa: CASSYPGGTGENYSNQPQHF

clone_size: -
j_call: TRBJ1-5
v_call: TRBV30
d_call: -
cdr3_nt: TGTGCCTGGACCTTACCGGGCAGGGTTGGGAATCAGCCCCAGCATTTT
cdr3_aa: CAWTLPGRVGNQPQHF

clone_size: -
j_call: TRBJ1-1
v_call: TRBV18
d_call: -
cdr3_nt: TGTGCCAGCTCACCACGTCTCGCAGGGTTGAACACTGAAGCTTTCTTT
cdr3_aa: CASSPRLAGLNTEAFF

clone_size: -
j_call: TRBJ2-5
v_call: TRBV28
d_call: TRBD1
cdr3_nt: TGTGCCAGCAGTGGACAGGGGGTGGAGACCCAGTACTTC
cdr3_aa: CASSGQGVETQYF

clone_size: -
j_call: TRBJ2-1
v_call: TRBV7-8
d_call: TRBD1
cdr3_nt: TGTGCCAGCAGCCTTCAGACAACTACAGGGGGCAATGAGCAGTTCTTC
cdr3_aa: CASSLQTTTGGNEQFF

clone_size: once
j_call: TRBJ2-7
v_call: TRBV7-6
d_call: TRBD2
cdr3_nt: TGTGCCAGCAGCTTAGCGTGGGGGGGCGAGCAGTACTTC
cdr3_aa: CASSLAWGGEQYF

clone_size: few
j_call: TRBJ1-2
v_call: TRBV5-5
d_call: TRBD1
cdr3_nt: TGTGCCAGCAGCTGGGACAGGGGAAGCTATGGCTACACCTTC
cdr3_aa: CASSWDRGSYGYTF

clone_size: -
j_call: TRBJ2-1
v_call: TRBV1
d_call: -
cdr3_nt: TGCACCAGCAGCCTACTAGCGGGATTCCCGCAGTTCTTC
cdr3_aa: CTSSLLAGFPQFF

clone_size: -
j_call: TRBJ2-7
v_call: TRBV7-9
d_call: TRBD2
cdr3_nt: TGTGCCAGCAGCCATCTAGCGGGAGAGTGGTCCGAGCAGTACTTC
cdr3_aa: CASSHLAGEWSEQYF

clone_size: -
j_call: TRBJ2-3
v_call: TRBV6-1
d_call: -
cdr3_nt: TGTGCCAGCAGTGAAGTTTCCGGGAGCACAGATACGCAGTATTTT
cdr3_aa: CASSEVSGSTDTQYF